The 22 T cell receptor beta chains listed next were all sequenced from one sample in a study of shared clonotypes between healthy human individuals. The method was immunoSEQ multiplex PCR; TCRdb's version includes in-frame clones alone and lacks a portion of them. The table has 850,000 to 1,200,000 clones, around four fifths seen once; the top ten hold about 1.4%. Input material: memory CD4+ T cells sorted from blood. Subset reported: CD45RA-negative fraction. These TCRs come from a man in his late teens or twenties in good health.

This rearrangement joins TRBV5-1 to TRBJ2-1; 10 bases are a match to TRBD2. V was pared by 2 bases and J by 9 bases, with 5 bases of the junction left unmatched. Per the germline V gene, CDR1 is SGHRS and CDR2 is YFSETQ. CDR3 length equals 14 residues. The CDR3 sequence: CASSFPSGSFEQFF. CDR3 coding DNA: TGCGCCAGCAGCTTCCCTAGCGGGAGTTTTGAGCAGTTCTTC.

The chain joins TRBV18 to TRBJ2-2, with D unclear. CDR3 length: 17 amino acids. V lost 6 bases to trimming and J lost 2 bases, with 19 bases between them. The germline V gene has CDR1 KGHSH and CDR2 LQKENI. CDR3 loop: CASSALSQFTNTGELFF. In nucleotides, the CDR3 is TGTGCCAGCTCCGCCCTCTCCCAGTTCACCAACACCGGGGAGCTGTTTTTT.

This chain connects TRBV20-1 to TRBJ2-4; a possible D gene is TRBD2 (5 bases). This CDR3 has 11 amino acids. Germline lookup yields CDR1 DFQATT and CDR2 SNEGSKA (reference sequence). For the CDR3, the DNA is TGCTGTGGAGCCGAGGGCCTCGCCCGGTACTTC. It translates to CCGAEGLARYF.

This chain uses TRBV7-9 with TRBJ2-7; 10 bases are a match to TRBD2. Per the germline V gene, CDR1 is SEHNR and CDR2 is FQNEAQ (reference sequence). The CDR3 length is 15 residues. The V segment lost 5 bases and the J segment 2 bases; nucleotides outside the gene matches: 6. CDR3 sequence reads: CASSHTSGNPYEQYF. The DNA for the CDR3 is TGTGCCAGCAGCCACACTAGCGGGAACCCCTACGAGCAGTACTTC.

This clone was seen a single time. J is TRBJ2-7 and V is TRBV10-3; D is undetermined. The CDR3 totals 10 residues. CDR1 is ENHRY, CDR2 SYGVKD, per germline. V shed 8 bases and J shed 6 bases, with 8 bases lying between them. The CDR3 DNA follows: TGTGCCATCGGGTCGGCCGAGCAGTACTTC. Translating gives CAIGSAEQYF.

This rearrangement joins TRBV10-2 to TRBJ2-1; D could derive from TRBD1 or TRBD2 (5 bases each). The V gene's germline CDR1 is WSHSY and CDR2 SAAADI. With 6 bases removed from V and 7 bases from J, the gap between germline ends came to 22 bases. This CDR3 comprises 16 residues. CDR3 region: CASSPLAGAGPNEQFF. CDR3 sequence (DNA): TGCGCCAGCAGCCCATTAGCCGGGGCGGGTCCGAATGAGCAGTTCTTC.

This chain connects TRBV30 to TRBJ2-3, with D perhaps matching TRBD2 (5 bases). Trimming stripped 3 bases from V and 3 bases from J, with 13 bases between. This CDR3 is built from 14 residues. Germline V gene data show CDR1 as GTSNPN and CDR2 as SVGIG (reference sequence). The DNA for the CDR3 is TGTGCCTGGAGCCCTGGGGAGTTAACAGATACGCAGTATTTT. Amino acids: CAWSPGELTDTQYF.

The chain recombines TRBV6-1 with TRBJ2-1; 11 positions match TRBD2. CDR1 is MNHNS, CDR2 SASEGT, per germline. Trimming cost V 0 bases and J 0 bases; bases outside gene matches: 10. The CDR3 has 20 residues. CDR3 in DNA: TGTGCCAGCAGTGAAGCGTGGGGGCTAGCGGGAGGCACCTCCTACAATGAGCAGTTCTTC. It yields the protein CASSEAWGLAGGTSYNEQFF.

The chain recombines TRBV5-1 with TRBJ2-5; D remains ambiguous. The germline gives CDR1 SGHRS, CDR2 YFSETQ. V gave up 2 bases and J gave up 0 bases, with 8 bases separating them. The length of the CDR3 is 14 residues. CDR3 region: CASSFARYQETQYF. The CDR3 DNA is TGCGCCAGCAGCTTCGCTCGGTACCAAGAGACCCAGTACTTC.

The chain combines TRBV10-3 with TRBJ1-4; D remains ambiguous. The CDR3 is 13 amino acids. Germline CDR1 reads ENHRY; CDR2 reads SYGVKD. The ends were cut back, 8 bases at V and 0 bases at J, with 7 bases in the middle. The CDR3 DNA sequence: TGTGCCATCTCAACTACAACTAATGAAAAACTGTTTTTT. This codes for CAISTTTNEKLFF.

This chain connects TRBV7-2 to TRBJ1-2; D is possibly TRBD1 (6 bases). V was cut by 4 bases and J by 4 bases, with 25 bases left in between. From germline, CDR1 is SGHTA and CDR2 FQGNSA. This CDR3 is 18 amino acids long. CDR3 protein: CASSSDGGLTLSTYGYTF. For the CDR3, the DNA is TGTGCCAGCAGCTCTGATGGGGGCCTTACCTTATCTACCTATGGCTACACCTTC. The whole variable domain, filled in from reference TRBV7-2 and TRBJ1-2, reads GAGVSQSPSNKVTEKGKDVELRCDPISGHTALYWYRQSLGQGLEFLIYFQGNSAPDKSGLPSDRFSAERTGGSVSTLTIQRTQQEDSAVYLCASSSDGGLTLSTYGYTFGSGTRLTVV.

The J gene is TRBJ1-4, the V gene TRBV18; D gene unclear. The CDR3 has 13 amino acids. V was trimmed by 7 bases and J by 8 bases, leaving 14 bases between them. From germline, CDR1 is KGHSH and CDR2 LQKENI. The CDR3: CASFRGLGEKLFF. The CDR3 DNA is TGTGCCAGCTTTCGGGGTCTTGGGGAAAAACTGTTTTTT.

V is TRBV5-4 and J is TRBJ2-5; D is possibly TRBD2 (6 bases). V shed 0 bases and J shed 5 bases, with 11 bases lying between them. The CDR3 has 14 amino acids. Germline V gives CDR1 SGHNT, CDR2 YYREEE (reference sequence). CDR3 nucleotide sequence: TGTGCCAGCAGCTTGGTGGGGGGTTCCGAGACCCAGTACTTC. Amino acid sequence: CASSLVGGSETQYF. Filled out from reference TRBV5-4 and TRBJ2-5, the complete variable domain reads ETGVTQSPTHLIKTRGQQVTLRCSSQSGHNTVSWYQQALGQGPQFIFQYYREEENGRGNFPPRFSGLQFPNYSSELNVNALELDDSALYLCASSLVGGSETQYFGPGTRLLVL.

This clone turned up a few times. V usage is TRBV10-1 and J usage is TRBJ1-1, with D unclear. Germline CDR1 reads WNHNN; CDR2 reads SYGVQD (reference sequence). This CDR3 region has 13 residues. The germline V and J ends were trimmed by 6 bases and 1 base, with 9 bases remaining between them. The CDR3 coding sequence is TGCGCCAGCAGCCGGGAGCCGAACACTGAAGCTTTCTTT. Encoded protein: CASSREPNTEAFF.

This chain links TRBV6-5 with TRBJ2-5, with TRBD1 identical over 7 bases. This CDR3 has 15 residues. Losses at the gene ends were 5 bases for V and 4 bases for J; bases not matched to a gene: 10. Germline V lookup: CDR1 MNHEY, CDR2 SVGAGI. The CDR3 protein is CASSHETGFGETQYF. The CDR3 DNA follows: TGTGCCAGCAGTCACGAGACAGGGTTTGGAGAGACCCAGTACTTC.

This clone was counted a single time. V and J are TRBV18 and TRBJ2-4, with a weak D call TRBD2 (5 bases). The CDR3 spans 16 residues. Per the germline V gene, CDR1 is KGHSH and CDR2 is LQKENI. The germline V and J ends were trimmed by 6 bases and 2 bases, with 17 bases remaining between them. DNA of the CDR3: TGTGCCAGCTCCCCCCCGAGGGATCAAACCAAAAACATTCAGTACTTC. Encoded protein: CASSPPRDQTKNIQYF.

This clone showed up just a few times. This chain connects TRBV28 to TRBJ1-5, with 8 bases identical to TRBD1. J lost 7 bases, V lost 7 bases, and 9 bases had no gene match. The length of the CDR3 is 14 residues. Per germline, CDR1 MDHEN and CDR2 SYDVKM. The CDR3, as DNA: TGTGCCAGCACCGACAGGGGTATTATACAGCCCCAGCATTTT. Translation: CASTDRGIIQPQHF.

This chain connects TRBV21-1 to TRBJ1-2. TRBV21-1 is a known pseudogene. The CDR3 runs 12 residues. The CDR3 protein is CASSKEGYGYTF. DNA for the CDR3: TGTGCCAGCAGCAAAGAAGGGTATGGCTACACCTTC.

CDR3 region: CASKEGNLGNQPQHF. DNA for the CDR3: TGTGCCAGCAAGGAAGGGAACCTAGGGAATCAGCCCCAGCATTTT. The rearrangement links TRBV2 to TRBJ1-5; no firm D call. V lost 7 bases and J 4 bases, leaving 17 bases between the germline ends. Germline values: CDR1 SNHLY, CDR2 FYNNEI. This CDR3 spans 15 amino acids.

The CDR3 spells CASSLDRVEGYTF. As DNA, the CDR3 is TGTGCCAGCAGCCTGGACAGGGTTGAAGGCTACACCTTC. This sequence joins TRBV11-3 and TRBJ1-2; 8 nucleotides line up with TRBD1. Trimming removed 5 bases from V and 8 bases from J; junction bases left unmatched: 7. The CDR3 runs 13 residues. CDR1 is SGHNT and CDR2 is YENEEA in the germline V gene. Full variable domain (outside the CDR3, taken from reference TRBV11-3 and TRBJ1-2): EAGVVQSPRYKIIEKKQPVAFWCNPISGHNTLYWYLQNLGQGPELLIRYENEEAVDDSQLPKDRFSAERLKGVDSTLKIQPAELGDSAVYLCASSLDRVEGYTFGSGTRLTVV.

The chain employs TRBV7-2 and TRBJ2-3; D is undetermined. Trimming cost V 0 bases and J 7 bases, with 11 bases left between them. The germline gives CDR1 SGHTA, CDR2 FQGNSA. This CDR3 contains 14 residues. CDR3 protein: CASSLAYQENTQYF. CDR3 nucleotides: TGTGCCAGCAGCTTAGCTTATCAGGAAAATACGCAGTATTTT.

The chain links TRBV6-5 to TRBJ1-1; 7 positions agree with TRBD1. J was trimmed by 2 bases and V by 4 bases; bases with no gene match: 10. CDR3 length: 16 amino acids. Germline V lookup: CDR1 MNHEY, CDR2 SVGAGI. CDR3 nucleotide sequence: TGTGCCAGCAGTTCACGGGACAGCGGATTAAACACTGAAGCTTTCTTT. It codes for CASSSRDSGLNTEAFF.